The 12 T cell receptor beta chains below all came from one sample that was sequenced in a study of control samples from healthy donors and cancer patients. Profiled with immunoSEQ multiplex PCR; TCRdb holds only in-frame clones, not every one. The sample shows 100,000 to 110,000 clones, about 88% of them seen only once. Sequenced: blood. The receptors derive from a woman in her forties or fifties in good health.

J is TRBJ2-7 and V is TRBV6-5, with unresolved D. Germline V CDR1 and CDR2: MNHEY, SVGAGI. CDR3 length: 12 amino acids. Trimming took off 5 bases at V and 6 bases at J, with 11 bases between the two ends. As DNA, the CDR3 is TGTGCCAGCAGTCCCCATCGGCTCGAGCAGTACTTC. Protein product: CASSPHRLEQYF.

This chain uses TRBV7-9 with TRBJ2-6; the D gene is possibly TRBD1 (6 bases). Germline V lookup: CDR1 SEHNR, CDR2 FQNEAQ (reference sequence). This CDR3 contains 17 residues. The V end was cut by 3 bases, the J end by 3 bases, with 15 bases between. The CDR3 spells CASSFTGTLFGANVLTF. The CDR3 DNA sequence: TGTGCCAGCAGCTTTACAGGGACCCTCTTTGGGGCCAACGTCCTGACTTTC.

This clone was seen a handful of times. The gene calls are TRBV19 and TRBJ2-3; 13 nucleotides align to TRBD2. V shed 9 bases, J shed 4 bases, and the junction held 7 bases outside the gene matches. CDR3 length: 15 amino acids. Germline CDR1 LNHDA, CDR2 SQIVND (reference sequence). This CDR3 is CASTTSGRWADTQYF. The CDR3 DNA sequence: TGTGCCAGCACGACTAGCGGGAGGTGGGCAGATACGCAGTATTTT.

V usage is TRBV6-5 and J usage is TRBJ1-2, with TRBD1 matching 9 bases. V shed 6 bases, J shed 9 bases, and the junction held 11 bases outside the gene matches. CDR3 length: 14 amino acids. The V gene's germline CDR1 is MNHEY and CDR2 SVGAGI. The CDR3 loop reads CASSPKQGARSYTF. DNA of the CDR3: TGTGCCAGCAGCCCAAAACAGGGGGCTCGGAGCTACACCTTC.

The chain uses TRBV6-5 and TRBJ1-2, with 9 nucleotides matching TRBD1. The CDR3 length is 13 residues. V shed 6 bases and J 7 bases; nucleotides not matched to a gene: 6. Germline V gives CDR1 MNHEY, CDR2 SVGAGI. For the CDR3, the DNA is TGTGCCAGCAGCGCCGGGACAGGGACTGGCTACACCTTC. It translates to CASSAGTGTGYTF.

CDR3 nucleotide sequence: TGTGCCAGCAGCAAAGCCGGACGGAAAGGCTACACCTTC. This gives the protein CASSKAGRKGYTF. The V gene is TRBV21-1, the J gene TRBJ1-2. TRBV21-1 is a pseudogene. The CDR3 length is 13 residues.

The V and J genes are TRBV19 and TRBJ2-2; D is unresolved. This CDR3 has 11 amino acids. Per germline, CDR1 LNHDA and CDR2 SQIVND (reference sequence). Trimming cost V 7 bases and J 7 bases, with 7 bases left between them. DNA of the CDR3: TGTGCCAGTAAGTTCGGCGGGGAGCTGTTTTTT. Translating it yields CASKFGGELFF.

The chain joins TRBV6-1 to TRBJ1-6, with a possible D match to TRBD1 (6 bases). CDR3 length equals 16 residues. V was pared by 7 bases and J by 0 bases, with 13 bases between. Germline lookup yields CDR1 MNHNS and CDR2 SASEGT. As DNA, the CDR3 is TGTGCCAGCATTGACAGGTCGAGCTCCTATAATTCACCCCTCCACTTT. Translated, it gives CASIDRSSSYNSPLHF.

This chain links TRBV2 with TRBJ1-5; no clear D. CDR1 SNHLY and CDR2 FYNNEI come from the germline V gene. Deletions cut 4 bases from V and 1 base from J, with 8 bases between. This CDR3 region has 14 residues. The DNA for the CDR3 is TGTGCCAGCAGTGCCGCCAGGAGCAATCAGCCCCAGCATTTT. Its translation: CASSAARSNQPQHF. Drawing the rest from reference TRBV2 and TRBJ1-5, the complete variable domain is EPEVTQTPSHQVTQMGQEVILRCVPISNHLYFYWYRQILGQKVEFLVSFYNNEISEKSEIFDDQFSVERPDGSNFTLKIRSTKLEDSAMYFCASSAARSNQPQHFGDGTRLSIL.

J is TRBJ2-7 and V is TRBV6-5; TRBD1 or TRBD2 may be the D gene (5 bases each). The germline CDR1 and CDR2 sequences are MNHEY and SVGAGI. V was shortened by 6 bases and J by 2 bases, with 14 bases between the two germline ends. CDR3 length equals 14 residues. The CDR3, as DNA: TGTGCCAGCAGATCCGGGACGCCAGCCTACGAGCAGTACTTC. It translates to CASRSGTPAYEQYF.

This chain links TRBV27 with TRBJ1-1, with D perhaps TRBD1 (6 bases). Germline loops: CDR1 MNHEY, CDR2 SMNVEV (reference sequence). The CDR3 covers 14 residues. V lost 2 bases and J lost 5, with 12 bases in between. CDR3 coding DNA: TGTGCCAGCAGTTTAGGGGGCCGGGGGACTGAAGCTTTCTTT. It codes for CASSLGGRGTEAFF.

The CDR3 sequence is CATSDRGPRTDTQYF. Here the CDR3 DNA reads TGTGCCACCAGTGATAGAGGGCCCCGCACAGATACGCAGTATTTT. V and J are TRBV24-1 and TRBJ2-3, with D perhaps matching TRBD2 (5 bases). Germline values: CDR1 KGHDR, CDR2 SFDVKD. The CDR3 contains 15 residues. V was shortened by 3 bases and J by 1 base, with 10 bases between the two germline ends.